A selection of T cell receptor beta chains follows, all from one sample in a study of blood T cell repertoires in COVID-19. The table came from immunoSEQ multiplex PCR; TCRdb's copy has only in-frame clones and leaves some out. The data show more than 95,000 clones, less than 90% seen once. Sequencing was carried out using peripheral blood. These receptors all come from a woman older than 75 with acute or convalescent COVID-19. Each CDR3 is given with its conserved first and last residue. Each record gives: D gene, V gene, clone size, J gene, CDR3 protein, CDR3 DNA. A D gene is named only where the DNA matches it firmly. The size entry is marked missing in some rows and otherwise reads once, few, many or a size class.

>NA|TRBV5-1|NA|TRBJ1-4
CASSPLQPTNEKLFF
TGCGCCAGCAGCCCCCTACAGCCAACTAATGAAAAACTGTTTTTT
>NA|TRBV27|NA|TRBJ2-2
CASSLEYSRSGTGELFF
TGTGCCAGCAGTTTGGAATACTCACGATCGGGGACCGGGGAGCTGTTTTTT
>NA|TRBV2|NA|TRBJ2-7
CASGQRVSREQYF
TGTGCCAGCGGACAACGGGTCTCACGCGAGCAGTACTTC
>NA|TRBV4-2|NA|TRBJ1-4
CASSLGGAEKLFF
TGTGCCAGCAGCCTAGGGGGGGCTGAAAAACTGTTTTTT
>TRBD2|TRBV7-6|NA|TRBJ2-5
CASSFSSGGYQETQYF
TGTGCCAGCAGCTTTTCTAGCGGGGGATATCAAGAGACCCAGTACTTC
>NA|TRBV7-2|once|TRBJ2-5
CASTTSGARETQYF
TGTGCCAGCACTACTTCCGGCGCCAGGGAGACCCAGTACTTC
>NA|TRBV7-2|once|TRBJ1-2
CASSSYQGLGGYTF
TGTGCCAGCAGCTCATATCAGGGCCTCGGGGGCTACACCTTC
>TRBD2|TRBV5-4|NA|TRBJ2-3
CASSATSGGSGDTQYF
TGTGCCAGCAGCGCGACTAGCGGGGGATCTGGAGATACGCAGTATTTT
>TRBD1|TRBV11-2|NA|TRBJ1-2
CASSVRDRTHYGYTF
TGTGCCAGCAGCGTCCGGGACAGGACCCACTATGGCTACACCTTC
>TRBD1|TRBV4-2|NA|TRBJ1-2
CASSQASGQGNYGYTF
TGTGCCAGCAGCCAAGCGTCCGGACAGGGCAACTATGGCTACACCTTC
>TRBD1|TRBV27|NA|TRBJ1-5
CASSPGTGIMGGRPQHF
TGTGCCAGCAGTCCCGGGACAGGGATTATGGGGGGGAGACCCCAGCATTTT
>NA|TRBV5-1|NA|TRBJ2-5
CASSGGTAQETQYF
TGCGCCAGCAGCGGAGGGACAGCCCAAGAGACCCAGTACTTC
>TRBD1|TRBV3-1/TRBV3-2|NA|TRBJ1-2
CASSQKGGNYGYTF
TGTGCCAGCAGCCAGAAAGGGGGCAACTATGGCTACACCTTC
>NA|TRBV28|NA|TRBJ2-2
CASSFQNTGELFF
TGTGCCAGCAGTTTCCAAAACACCGGGGAGCTGTTTTTT
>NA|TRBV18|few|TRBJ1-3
CASSPRRAGAGNTIYF
TGTGCCAGCTCACCACGCCGTGCCGGGGCTGGAAACACCATATATTTT
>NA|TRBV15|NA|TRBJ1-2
CATSPSYYGYTF
TGTGCCACCAGCCCCTCGTACTATGGCTACACCTTC
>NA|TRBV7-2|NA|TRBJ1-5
CASSLSGGNQPQHF
TGTGCCAGCAGCTTGTCAGGGGGCAATCAGCCCCAGCATTTT
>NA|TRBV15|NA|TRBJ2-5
CATSQDMQVTQYF
TGTGCCACCAGTCAGGACATGCAGGTGACCCAGTACTTC
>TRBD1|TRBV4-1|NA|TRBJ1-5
CASSPERQTTGRPQHF
TGCGCCAGCAGCCCGGAAAGACAAACGACAGGGCGGCCCCAGCATTTT
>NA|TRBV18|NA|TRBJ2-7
CASSPFGLVEEQYF
TGTGCCAGCTCACCATTCGGACTGGTCGAGGAGCAGTACTTC
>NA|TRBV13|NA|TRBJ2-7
CASSYLPGMQRGVAHEQYF
TGTGCCAGCAGCTATTTACCGGGCATGCAACGGGGAGTAGCTCATGAGCAGTACTTC
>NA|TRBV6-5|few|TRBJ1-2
CASITLQEAYGYTF
TGTGCCAGCATTACCTTGCAAGAGGCCTATGGCTACACCTTC
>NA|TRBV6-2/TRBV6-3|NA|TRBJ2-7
CASSPQGGNYEQYF
TGTGCCAGCAGTCCCCAGGGGGGAAACTACGAGCAGTACTTC
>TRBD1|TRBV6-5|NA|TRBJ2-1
CASRQGQTYNEQFF
TGTGCCAGCAGACAGGGACAGACCTACAATGAGCAGTTCTTC
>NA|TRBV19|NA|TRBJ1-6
CASSYFIGNSPLHF
TGTGCCAGTAGTTATTTCATCGGGAATTCACCCCTCCACTTT
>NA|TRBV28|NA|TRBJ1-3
CASSFTGVGNTIYF
TGTGCCAGCAGTTTCACGGGGGTAGGAAACACCATATATTTT
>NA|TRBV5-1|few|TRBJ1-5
CASSLVAGSNQPQHF
TGCGCCAGCAGCTTGGTTGCCGGGAGCAATCAGCCCCAGCATTTT
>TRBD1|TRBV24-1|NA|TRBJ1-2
CATSSDRGNGYTF
TGTGCCACCAGTTCGGACAGGGGAAATGGCTACACCTTC
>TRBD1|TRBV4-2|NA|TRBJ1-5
CASSQRDRGHQPQHF
TGTGCCAGCAGCCAAAGGGACAGGGGGCATCAGCCCCAGCATTTT
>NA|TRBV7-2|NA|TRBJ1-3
CASSPYWGGTAGNTIYF
TGTGCCAGCAGCCCTTATTGGGGAGGTACGGCGGGAAACACCATATATTTT
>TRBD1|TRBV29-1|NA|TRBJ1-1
CSVEAGGSEAFF
TGCAGCGTTGAGGCAGGGGGGTCTGAAGCTTTCTTT
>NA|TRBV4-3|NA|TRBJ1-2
CASSQASHSTTSPHRVYGYTF
TGCGCCAGCAGCCAAGCGAGCCACTCAACGACCAGCCCGCATCGGGTCTATGGCTACACCTTC
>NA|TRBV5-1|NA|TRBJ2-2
CASRPTPNTGELFF
TGCGCCAGCAGGCCGACACCTAACACCGGGGAGCTGTTTTTT
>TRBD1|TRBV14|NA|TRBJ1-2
CASSHPGQDGGYTF
TGTGCCAGCAGCCACCCGGGACAGGATGGTGGCTACACCTTC
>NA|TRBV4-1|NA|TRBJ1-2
CASSRTQDNYGYTF
TGCGCCAGCAGCCGAACACAGGATAACTATGGCTACACCTTC
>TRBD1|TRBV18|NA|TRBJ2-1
CASSPPAGQGYEQFF
TGTGCCAGCTCACCACCGGCGGGACAGGGGTATGAGCAGTTCTTC
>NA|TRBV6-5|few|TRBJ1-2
CASSPQSRGLIGYTF
TGTGCCAGCAGTCCCCAATCCAGGGGTCTAATTGGCTACACCTTC
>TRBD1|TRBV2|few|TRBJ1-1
CASINRGVTEAFF
TGTGCCAGCATCAACAGGGGAGTCACTGAAGCTTTCTTT
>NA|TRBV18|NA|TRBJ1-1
CASSPYTGFTEAFF
TGTGCCAGCTCACCTTACACAGGGTTCACTGAAGCTTTCTTT
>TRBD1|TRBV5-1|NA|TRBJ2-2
CASSRTGRRTGELFF
TGCGCCAGCAGCCGGACAGGGCGGAGAACCGGGGAGCTGTTTTTT
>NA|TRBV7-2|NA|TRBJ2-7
CASSTAYEQYF
TGTGCCAGCAGCACAGCCTACGAGCAGTACTTC
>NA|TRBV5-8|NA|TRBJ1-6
CASSLAGGSSYNSPLHF
TGTGCCAGCAGCTTGGCGGGGGGGAGCTCCTATAATTCACCCCTCCACTTT
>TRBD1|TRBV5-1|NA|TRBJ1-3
CASSSGTGSGNTIYF
TGCGCCAGCAGCTCTGGGACAGGCTCTGGAAACACCATATATTTT
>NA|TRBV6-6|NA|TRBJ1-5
CASSYPTVNQPQHF
TGTGCCAGCAGTTATCCCACAGTCAATCAGCCCCAGCATTTT
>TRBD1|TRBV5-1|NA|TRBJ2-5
CASRENAGTGLSHF
TGCGCCAGCAGAGAGAATGCCGGGACAGGATTGTCCCACTTC
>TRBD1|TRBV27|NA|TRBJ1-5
CASSSHFRTGGASNQPQHF
TGTGCCAGCAGTTCCCACTTCAGGACAGGGGGAGCGAGCAATCAGCCCCAGCATTTT
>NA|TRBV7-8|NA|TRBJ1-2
CASSPGATGYGYTF
TGTGCCAGCAGCCCGGGAGCCACTGGTTATGGCTACACCTTC
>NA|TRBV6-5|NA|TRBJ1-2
CASSYSGRGRGYTF
TGTGCCAGCAGTTACTCGGGCAGGGGTAGAGGCTACACCTTC
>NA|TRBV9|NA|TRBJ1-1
CASSVATGTEAFF
TGTGCCAGCAGCGTAGCTACCGGCACTGAAGCTTTCTTT
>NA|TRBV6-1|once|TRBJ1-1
CASSETSWRMNTEAFF
TGTGCCAGCAGTGAAACGAGTTGGAGGATGAACACTGAAGCTTTCTTT
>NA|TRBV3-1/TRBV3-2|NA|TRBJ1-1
CASSLRETEAFF
TGTGCCAGCAGCCTACGGGAAACTGAAGCTTTCTTT
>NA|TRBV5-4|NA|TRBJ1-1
CASSLDRNTEAFF
TGTGCCAGCAGCTTGGACAGGAACACTGAAGCTTTCTTT
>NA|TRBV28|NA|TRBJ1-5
CASGQYSNQPQHF
TGTGCCAGCGGGCAGTATAGCAATCAGCCCCAGCATTTT
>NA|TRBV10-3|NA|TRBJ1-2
CAISEIQGNYGYTF
TGTGCCATCAGTGAGATACAGGGAAACTATGGCTACACCTTC
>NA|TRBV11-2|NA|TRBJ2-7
CASSLLSGRNYEQYF
TGTGCCAGCAGCTTACTCAGCGGACGGAACTACGAGCAGTACTTC
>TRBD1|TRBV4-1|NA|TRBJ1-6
CASSILGQGRYYNSPLHF
TGCGCCAGCAGTATCCTAGGACAGGGGCGCTACTATAATTCACCCCTCCACTTT
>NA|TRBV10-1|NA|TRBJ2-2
CASSRQDPTGELFF
TGCGCCAGCAGTAGACAGGACCCCACCGGGGAGCTGTTTTTT
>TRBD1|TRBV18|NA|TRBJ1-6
CASSPTGTGGNSPLHF
TGTGCCAGCTCACCTACCGGGACAGGGGGGAATTCACCCCTCCACTTT
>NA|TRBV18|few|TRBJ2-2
CASSREIYGSGELFF
TGTGCCAGCTCCCGGGAGATTTATGGTTCCGGGGAGCTGTTTTTT